A selection of T cell receptor beta chains follows, all from one sample in a study of shared clonotypes between healthy human individuals. TCRdb keeps only in-frame clones here, not all; method: immunoSEQ multiplex PCR. The sample contains some 2.3 million clones, approximately 95% of which appear only once. Sequenced material: naive CD4+ T cells from PBMCs. Source of these receptors: a man aged 18-30 years in good health. Some clones in this sample may be carry-over from other donors' samples. Both conserved end residues are part of each CDR3. The D gene is left open where the match is weak. Expanded clones get a size class; other rows say once, few or many, or leave the size out.

. TRBJ1-4 TRBV6-1 . TGTGCCAGCAGTGAAGGGACGGCCGGGAAAGAAAAACTGTTTTTT CASSEGTAGKEKLFF
TRBD2 TRBJ2-7 TRBV28 . TGTGCCAGCAGAACCGAGGGACTAGCGGGAGGGAAGTACTTC CASRTEGLAGGKYF
. TRBJ2-3 TRBV9 . TGTGCCAGCAGCTCCCCATCGGGAGTCTGGACAGATACGCAGTATTTT CASSSPSGVWTDTQYF
. TRBJ2-1 TRBV7-6 . TGTGCCAGCAGCCTCTTGTCGGTGGGAAGCTCCTACAATGAGCAGTTCTTC CASSLLSVGSSYNEQFF
. TRBJ1-3 TRBV5-5 . TGTGCCAGCTCTCCGGAGGGGACTGGAAACACCATATATTTT CASSPEGTGNTIYF
. TRBJ2-3 TRBV28 . TGTGCCAGCAAGCGGCTGGGTAGCACAGATACGCAGTATTTT CASKRLGSTDTQYF
. TRBJ1-5 TRBV6-1 . TGTGCCAGCAGTGCGGGGCCCCCTCTAGGGCCCCAGCATTTT CASSAGPPLGPQHF
. TRBJ2-7 TRBV28 . TGTGCCAGCAGTTTAGGGGACGGAGCCATTTACGAGCAGTACTTC CASSLGDGAIYEQYF
TRBD2 TRBJ2-1 TRBV9 once TGTGCCAGCAGCGGTGAGCGGGGGTCCTACAATGAGCAGTTCTTC CASSGERGSYNEQFF
. TRBJ2-3 TRBV9 . TGTGCCAGCGCAGAGGGGGGTACAGATACGCAGTATTTT CASAEGGTDTQYF
TRBD1 TRBJ1-2 TRBV6-5 . TGTGCCAGCAGTTACAGCTTGGGACAGGAGGGGTATGGCTACACCTTC CASSYSLGQEGYGYTF
. TRBJ1-4 TRBV10-3 . TGTGCCACCCAAAGGGGGGGGGCAGATAATGAAAAACTGTTTTTT CATQRGGADNEKLFF
. TRBJ1-2 TRBV18 few TGTGCCAGCTCACCCGACAGTAACTATGGCTACACCTTC CASSPDSNYGYTF
TRBD1 TRBJ1-5 TRBV29-1 few TGCAGCGTCGGACAGGCAAGCAATCAGCCCCAGCATTTT CSVGQASNQPQHF
. TRBJ2-3 TRBV9 . TGTGCCAGCAGCGTCAGCGGACGAGGGAGCACAGATACGCAGTATTTT CASSVSGRGSTDTQYF
TRBD2 TRBJ2-6 TRBV5-5 . TGTGCCAGCAGCCCTGGTAGCGGGAGTTCTGGGGCCAACGTCCTGACTTTC CASSPGSGSSGANVLTF
TRBD2 TRBJ2-1 TRBV2 . TGTGCCAGCAGTGACGGCGCGGGGACTAGCGTTCTTGAGCAGTTCTTC CASSDGAGTSVLEQFF
TRBD2 TRBJ2-7 TRBV6-5 . TGTGCCAGCAGTTATATGGTAGCGGGAGGGCCTAAAGAGCAGTACTTC CASSYMVAGGPKEQYF
. TRBJ2-2 TRBV29-1 . TGCAGCGCCACCTCGAGTAACACCGGGGAGCTGTTTTTT CSATSSNTGELFF
. TRBJ2-5 TRBV7-8 . TGTGCCAGCAGCTTAGTGATAGGGGCCCAAGAGACCCAGTACTTC CASSLVIGAQETQYF
TRBD1 TRBJ2-1 TRBV5-1 once TGCGCCAACCCGGGACAGAGGGCCTACAATGAGCAGTTCTTC CANPGQRAYNEQFF
. TRBJ1-1 TRBV7-3 . TGTGCCAGCAGCTTATCAGGAGGGGTGAACACTGAAGCTTTCTTT CASSLSGGVNTEAFF
. TRBJ1-2 TRBV30 once TGTGCCTGGAGTGATACTCCTAACTATGGCTACACCTTC CAWSDTPNYGYTF
TRBD1 TRBJ2-7 TRBV18 . TGTGCCAGCTCACCACCGGGACAGGGGTACTACGAGCAGTACTTC CASSPPGQGYYEQYF
TRBD2 TRBJ2-2 TRBV5-4 . TGTGCCAGCAGCTTGCGGGAGGCCGGGGAGCTGTTTTTT CASSLREAGELFF
. TRBJ2-1 TRBV10-3 . TGTGCCATCAGGGTTGGGGAGAACAATGAGCAGTTCTTC CAIRVGENNEQFF
TRBD2 TRBJ2-1 TRBV7-9 . TGTGCCAGCAGCTTGTCGGCGGGAGGACTCTACAATGAGCAGTTCTTC CASSLSAGGLYNEQFF
. TRBJ1-2 TRBV10-3 . TGTGCCACCGGCAGGGACCTTAACTATGGCTACACCTTC CATGRDLNYGYTF
TRBD2 TRBJ2-5 TRBV5-4 . TGTGCCAGCAGCTTGGCGGGGGGTCAGGAGACCCAGTACTTC CASSLAGGQETQYF
TRBD2 TRBJ2-1 TRBV9 . TGTGCCAGCAGCGTAGTTAGCGGGACCCACAATGAGCAGTTCTTC CASSVVSGTHNEQFF
TRBD1 TRBJ2-7 TRBV2 few TGTGCCAGCAACCACCCCGGGACAGGGGACCTCGAGAGCCTCTTC CASNHPGTGDLESLF
. TRBJ2-7 TRBV10-3 . TGTGCCATCAGTGGGACGGAGGGCCGGAACGAGCAGTACTTC CAISGTEGRNEQYF
TRBD2 TRBJ2-5 TRBV5-4 . TGTGCCAGCAGCCCACGGACTAGCGGGAGTGTGACCCAGTACTTC CASSPRTSGSVTQYF
. TRBJ1-4 TRBV28 . TGTGCCAGCACCCGGGGATCAGGGGCAGGAGAAAAACTGTTTTTT CASTRGSGAGEKLFF
. TRBJ1-4 TRBV27 . TGTGCCAGCAGGCAGACCCTACAGGGCTTAAATGAAAAACTGTTTTTT CASRQTLQGLNEKLFF
. TRBJ2-3 TRBV7-3 few TGTGCCAGCAGCTTAACCGGGACTCCCGAGGCAGATACGCAGTATTTT CASSLTGTPEADTQYF
TRBD1 TRBJ2-3 TRBV5-1 . TGCGCCAGCAGCATAGGACAGGGACCTACAACAGATACGCAGTATTTT CASSIGQGPTTDTQYF
TRBD2 TRBJ2-2 TRBV4-2 . TGTGCCAGCAGGCAAAGAAGACTAGCGAAAGGACTAGCGGGAGGGCCCTATTACACCGGGGAGCTGTTTTTT CASRQRRLAKGLAGGPYYTGELFF
. TRBJ2-2 TRBV15 . TGTGCCACCAGCAGCCGGGGACGGACTAACGTAAGGGAGCTGTTTTTT CATSSRGRTNVRELFF
. TRBJ2-7 TRBV19 . TGTGCCAGTAGTGCATGGAGGGGCAGGGGAAAAGGATCCGAGCAGTACTTC CASSAWRGRGKGSEQYF
. TRBJ2-5 TRBV28 . TGTGCCAGCAGTTTTCGTGGGGGCATAGAGACCCAGTACTTC CASSFRGGIETQYF
. TRBJ1-2 TRBV11-2 . TGTGCCAGCAGCTTGCCCCGGGGTAACTATGGCTACACCTTC CASSLPRGNYGYTF
. TRBJ1-4 TRBV18 . TGTGCCAGCTCACCATTTTCGGCCCGAGGGGAAAAACTGTTTTTT CASSPFSARGEKLFF
. TRBJ1-2 TRBV5-8 . TGTGCCAGCAGCATAAGACAGGACTATGGCTACACCTTC CASSIRQDYGYTF
TRBD1 TRBJ2-3 TRBV30 . TGTGCCTGGAGTGCGGACAGGGCGACAGATACGCAGTATTTT CAWSADRATDTQYF
. TRBJ1-1 TRBV28 . TGTGCCAGCACACGTGGAGGGTCCACTGAAGCTTTCTTT CASTRGGSTEAFF
. TRBJ1-4 TRBV11-2 . TGTGCCAGCAGCCGACTGGTGGGTGAAAAACTGTTTTTT CASSRLVGEKLFF
TRBD1 TRBJ2-1 TRBV29-1 once TGCAGCGTCAAACCGTTGACAGGGTTAGTAAGCTACAATGAGCAGTTCTTC CSVKPLTGLVSYNEQFF